These 7 T cell receptor beta chains originate from one sample sequenced in a study of blood T cell repertoires in COVID-19 (dated by TCRdb to 2020 to 2021). Receptor amplification or capture employed the immunoSEQ multiplex PCR assay. TCRdb limited this immuneACCESS table to in-frame rearrangements with V and J called. A share of clones is missing; checked studies link under half to unresolved V genes, and the rest is unexplained. The sample table lists about 210,000 clones, approximately 90% of them with a count of one. The top ten constitute around 1.2% of the sample. Sequenced material: peripheral blood. The receptor source for this set is a man aged 30 to 45 with acute or convalescent COVID-19.

V usage is TRBV5-4 and J usage is TRBJ2-7; TRBD2 matches at 7 bases. The CDR3 has 13 residues. Trimming cost V 4 bases and J 7 bases; bases outside gene matches: 8. Germline loops: CDR1 SGHNT, CDR2 YYREEE (reference sequence). CDR3: CASSAAGDVEQYF. CDR3 bases: TGTGCCAGCAGCGCGGCGGGAGATGTAGAGCAGTACTTC.

The chain combines TRBV9 with TRBJ1-2; tentatively, D is TRBD1 (6 bases). This CDR3 comprises 14 residues. Trimming shortened V by 4 bases and J by 7 bases, and 17 bases separated the two germline ends. Germline loops: CDR1 SGDLS, CDR2 YYNGEE. CDR3 region: CASSPDRGRGGYTF. The CDR3 nucleotides read TGTGCCAGCAGCCCTGATAGGGGCAGGGGTGGCTACACCTTC.

The chain couples TRBV7-3 to TRBJ2-3, with D possibly matching TRBD1 (5 bases). The germline gives CDR1 SGHTA, CDR2 FQGTGA. V was cut by 5 bases and J by 4 bases, with 10 bases left in between. This CDR3 spans 13 amino acids. The DNA of the CDR3 is TGTGCCAGCAGCCAACAGGACCCAGATACGCAGTATTTT. It encodes CASSQQDPDTQYF.

This chain uses TRBV2 with TRBJ2-1; the D gene is possibly TRBD2 (5 bases). Germline CDR1 is SNHLY and CDR2 is FYNNEI. The CDR3 runs to 18 residues. Trimming took 3 bases from V and 9 from J, leaving 27 bases between them. This chain's CDR3 is CASSDDGLWRVLGSEQFF. DNA of the CDR3: TGTGCCAGCAGTGACGACGGTCTGTGGCGGGTCCTGGGTAGTGAGCAGTTCTTC.

The chain has TRBV6-4 and TRBJ1-5; TRBD1 matches at 8 bases. Trimming at V came to 9 bases and at J to 2 bases, leaving 12 bases not matched to a gene. From germline, CDR1 is MRHNA and CDR2 SNTAGT. This CDR3 spans 16 amino acids. In DNA form, the CDR3 reads TGTGCCAGAGACAAGCCCCGGGACAGGTGCAATCAGCCCCAGCATTTT. It specifies CARDKPRDRCNQPQHF.

The chain recombines TRBV6-2 or TRBV6-3 with TRBJ2-7, with D perhaps TRBD1 (5 bases). This CDR3 comprises 14 residues. The V gene lost 2 bases and the J gene lost 5 bases, with 13 bases spanning the gap. The germline V gene encodes CDR1 MNHEY and CDR2 SVGEGT. CDR3 residues: CASSYRQSSHEQYF. The CDR3 DNA follows: TGTGCCAGCAGTTACCGACAGTCATCCCACGAGCAGTACTTC.

The chain carries TRBV24-1 and TRBJ1-2; 8 bases are a match to TRBD1. From germline, CDR1 is KGHDR and CDR2 SFDVKD. There are 15 residues in the CDR3. Unmatched junction bases numbered 8, after V lost 1 base and J lost 8 bases. This CDR3 reads CATSDLLSGTGGYTF. The DNA for the CDR3 is TGTGCCACCAGTGATTTACTCTCCGGGACAGGAGGCTACACCTTC.